The entry below describes one T cell receptor (beta chain). This clonotype was recorded many times. The clone's antigen remains unknown. Base qualities are missing; no much larger clone stands one base away. Between the V and J ends, shortened by 7 bases and 4 bases respectively, the junction contains 16 bases. Measured from the cysteine to the phenylalanine, the CDR3 is 13 residues long. Just CDR3 DNA is preserved here, 39 bases in frame from base 1. Via the germline V gene, CDR1 is SQVTM and CDR2 ANQGSEA. Sample treatment or condition, as interpreted from the label and publication: allogeneic hematopoietic cell transplantation with graft depleted of TCRalphabeta T cells and CD19 B cells. Transplant recipients were children who received TCRalphabeta/CD19-depleted allogeneic hematopoietic cell grafts. The data were obtained in a study of T-cell reconstitution after alpha-beta-depleted transplantation in children (dated by TCRdb to 2016 to 2017). A note on the overall study: Using TCR repertoire profiling, the study followed T-cell immune reconstitution in a quantitative way in children after TCRalphabeta/CD19-depleted allogeneic hematopoietic cell transplantation. Study-wide findings and limitations: Hyperexpanded clone frequencies declined over subsequent months; after one year, T-cell counts and TCRbeta diversity were mostly attributed to newly produced T cells. In some patients, the high TCRbeta diversity seen at day 60 was put down to recipient T cells and intrathymic progenitors that had survived conditioning. The apparently early alphabetaT-cell count recovery about two months after transplant was reportedly dependent on only several hundred rapidly expanded clones derived from non-depleted graft cells.

Library prep was done by PCR. The data were produced on an Illumina HiSeq 2500. TCR library preparation used molecular barcoding, with unique molecular identifiers applied to normalize quantification of the TCRbeta repertoire. The raw public data were reprocessed by TCRdb itself: fastp quality trimming at Q25, MiXCR clonotype calling, in-frame beta chains only. Each CDR3 protein appears once, grouped with its most common genes and DNA. Here the sample has about 120,000 distinct CDR3 sequences; over 9% occur a single time. The top ten hold 30% to 35% of the sample. Source: PBMCs, taken before TCRalphabeta/CD19-depleted stem cell transplant. This sequence uses TRBV29-1 and TRBJ1-2; too little of a D gene remains to name it. This receptor was obtained from a boy aged 2 to 9 with acute lymphoblastic leukemia, due to receive a stem cell transplant. The CDR3 has the sequence CSASPAQSYGYTF. Read as DNA, the sequence is TGCAGCGCCTCACCGGCACAATCCTATGGCTACACCTTC.